The rows below give T cell receptor beta chains drawn from one sample of a study of blood T cell repertoires in COVID-19. The assay was immunoSEQ multiplex PCR, and TCRdb's table has in-frame clones only and misses some. The sample records about 240,000 clones, around 87% being singletons. What was sequenced was peripheral blood. These receptors originate from a man aged 55 to 70 who had recovered from COVID-19. Both conserved end residues are part of each CDR3. D genes are given only for firm matches. The size entry is marked missing in some rows and otherwise reads once, few, many or a size class.

v_gene: TRBV6-5
j_gene: TRBJ1-6
d_gene: TRBD1
abundance: -
CDR3aa: CASSWDREGNSPLHF
CDR3nt: TGTGCCAGCAGTTGGGACAGGGAGGGAAATTCACCCCTCCACTTT

v_gene: TRBV7-9
j_gene: TRBJ1-4
d_gene: -
abundance: -
CDR3aa: CASQAGANEKLFF
CDR3nt: TGTGCCAGTCAAGCAGGGGCTAATGAAAAACTGTTTTTT

v_gene: TRBV15
j_gene: TRBJ2-1
d_gene: TRBD1
abundance: -
CDR3aa: CATSSSQGASVYNEQFF
CDR3nt: TGTGCCACCAGCAGTTCACAGGGGGCTTCGGTGTACAATGAGCAGTTCTTC

v_gene: TRBV5-4
j_gene: TRBJ2-3
d_gene: TRBD2
abundance: -
CDR3aa: CASSTEAGGWDTQYF
CDR3nt: TGTGCCAGCAGCACCGAAGCGGGGGGGTGGGATACGCAGTATTTT

v_gene: TRBV19
j_gene: TRBJ2-1
d_gene: TRBD2
abundance: -
CDR3aa: CASSTRGLYNEQFF
CDR3nt: TGTGCCAGTAGTACCCGGGGACTATACAATGAGCAGTTCTTC

v_gene: TRBV9
j_gene: TRBJ2-1
d_gene: TRBD2
abundance: -
CDR3aa: CASSVVSAGGTEQFF
CDR3nt: TGTGCCAGCAGCGTAGTTTCGGCGGGGGGTACCGAGCAGTTCTTC

v_gene: TRBV7-9
j_gene: TRBJ2-5
d_gene: -
abundance: -
CDR3aa: CASSLATGYLGTQYF
CDR3nt: TGTGCCAGCAGCTTAGCGACAGGCTATTTAGGGACCCAGTACTTC

v_gene: TRBV25-1
j_gene: TRBJ2-4
d_gene: TRBD1
abundance: once
CDR3aa: CASSGPGQPIQYF
CDR3nt: TGTGCCAGCAGTGGGCCGGGACAGCCAATTCAGTACTTC

v_gene: TRBV4-2
j_gene: TRBJ2-1
d_gene: -
abundance: -
CDR3aa: CASSAGQTSIYNEQFF
CDR3nt: TGTGCCAGCAGCGCAGGTCAGACATCTATCTACAATGAGCAGTTCTTC

v_gene: TRBV2
j_gene: TRBJ1-6
d_gene: -
abundance: once
CDR3aa: CASSGSSYNSPLHF
CDR3nt: TGTGCCAGCAGCGGGAGCTCCTATAATTCACCCCTCCACTTT

v_gene: TRBV5-1
j_gene: TRBJ2-3
d_gene: -
abundance: -
CDR3aa: CASSLGLVGSTQYF
CDR3nt: TGCGCCAGCAGCTTGGGACTAGTGGGGTCTACGCAGTATTTT

v_gene: TRBV19
j_gene: TRBJ1-1
d_gene: -
abundance: -
CDR3aa: CASNPGRGGRTQNTEAFF
CDR3nt: TGTGCCAGTAACCCAGGACGGGGGGGCCGAACTCAGAACACTGAAGCTTTCTTT

v_gene: TRBV3-1/TRBV3-2
j_gene: TRBJ1-6
d_gene: TRBD1
abundance: -
CDR3aa: CASSHRTGASSYNSPLHF
CDR3nt: TGTGCCAGCAGCCACAGGACAGGGGCCAGCTCCTATAATTCACCCCTCCACTTT

v_gene: TRBV18
j_gene: TRBJ1-5
d_gene: TRBD1
abundance: once
CDR3aa: CASSRGRGSNQPQHF
CDR3nt: TGTGCCAGCTCACGGGGCAGGGGGAGCAATCAGCCCCAGCATTTT

v_gene: TRBV3-1/TRBV3-2
j_gene: TRBJ2-5
d_gene: -
abundance: -
CDR3aa: CASSQGPSAQYF
CDR3nt: TGTGCCAGCAGCCAAGGCCCTTCGGCCCAGTACTTC

v_gene: TRBV6-5
j_gene: TRBJ2-1
d_gene: -
abundance: -
CDR3aa: CASSYRRGHEQFF
CDR3nt: TGTGCCAGCAGTTACCGCAGGGGCCATGAGCAGTTCTTC

v_gene: TRBV12-3/TRBV12-4
j_gene: TRBJ1-2
d_gene: TRBD1
abundance: -
CDR3aa: CASSSGQTYTF
CDR3nt: TGTGCCAGCAGTTCGGGACAGACCTACACCTTC